This entry features one T cell receptor (beta chain) sequence. The sample comes from a study of cytomegalovirus exposure and HLA in healthy donors. Study at large: An early release of data contained 75 million to 90 million unique TCRs, which came from HLA-typed donors.

PCR involved 60 Vbeta and 13 Jbeta primers. Study processing details: In a later analysis, of 80 million or so unique beta chains, about 10 million appeared in at least two donors. Some clones are missing from TCRdb's copy, which holds only in-frame ones; the method was immunoSEQ multiplex PCR. That table is the source of V, J and clone size, and D and trimming were worked out from the DNA. The profile shows 180,000 or so clones, 82% of them singletons. The TCR was taken from a man between 35 and 55 years old in good health and CMV-seronegative. The sample taken for sequencing was PBMCs.

In nucleotides, the CDR3 is TGTGCCAGCACAAAATTTACCGGGACAGGGGTGTTTGGCTACACCTTC. Encoded protein: CASTKFTGTGVFGYTF. This sequence joins TRBV2 and TRBJ1-2, with TRBD1 matching 10 bases. The CDR3 has 16 amino acids. After removal of 7 bases from V and 7 bases from J, the junction contained 15 bases not matched to a gene. Germline CDR1 reads SNHLY; CDR2 reads FYNNEI.